Below, one TCR beta chain is given with its context. What it binds is not known. The entry originates in a study of blood T cell dynamics during melanoma immunotherapy. Regarding the study as a whole: Clones driving repertoire changes may be melanoma-specific or general immune activation.

This sample's time point: pre-treatment baseline. Some clones are missing from TCRdb's copy, which holds only in-frame ones; the method was immunoSEQ multiplex PCR. Of about 10,000 clones listed, approximately 86% are singletons. The CDR3 spans 13 residues. Germline V gives CDR1 SEHNR, CDR2 FQNEAQ (reference sequence). With V trimmed by 5 bases and J by 5 bases, 4 bases remained unmatched. The sample consisted of blood, taken from a patient treated with checkpoint blockade. The sequence was obtained from a human donor with melanoma. This sequence joins TRBV7-9 and TRBJ2-3; TRBD1 matches at 7 bases. The CDR3 DNA follows: TGTGCCAGCAGCCTACAGGGGCAAGATACGCAGTATTTT. This translates into CASSLQGQDTQYF.